The 29 T cell receptor beta chains reported below all come from one sample, sequenced in a study of blood T cell repertoires in COVID-19. Clones were read by immunoSEQ multiplex PCR, and TCRdb kept only the in-frame ones, dropping some. The top ten hold 5.1% of the sample, which has some 76,000 clones, about nine tenths seen once. Material for sequencing was peripheral blood. These TCRs come from a woman in her late teens or twenties with acute or convalescent COVID-19.

There are a few counts of this clone. This chain joins TRBV4-1 and TRBJ1-3, with 8 bases lining up with TRBD1. V lost 6 bases and J lost 0; bases outside the gene matches: 4. The CDR3 consists of 15 residues. Germline V lookup: CDR1 MGHRA, CDR2 YSYEKL. The chain's CDR3 is CASRDRGDSGNTIYF. The CDR3 DNA is TGCGCCAGCAGAGACAGGGGCGACTCTGGAAACACCATATATTTT.

V and J are TRBV29-1 and TRBJ1-2; 9 nucleotides line up with TRBD1. Looked up from germline, CDR1 is SQVTM and CDR2 is ANQGSEA. The CDR3 contains 12 residues. Trimming at V came to 8 bases and at J to 6 bases, leaving 7 bases not matched to a gene. CDR3 sequence reads: CSSRTGDDGYTF. The CDR3 DNA is TGCAGCTCCAGGACAGGGGATGATGGCTACACCTTC.

The chain has TRBV6-1 and TRBJ2-7; D is unclear. The CDR3 length is 14 residues. Per germline, CDR1 MNHNS and CDR2 SASEGT. V was cut by 3 bases and J by 2 bases, with 11 bases left in between. The CDR3 DNA follows: TGTGCCAGCAGTGATTTGGGCAGTACCTACGAGCAGTACTTC. Translation: CASSDLGSTYEQYF.

The chain has TRBV27 and TRBJ1-6, with D unclear. Germline-derived CDR1 and CDR2 are MNHEY and SMNVEV (reference sequence). V was shortened by 0 bases and J by 7 bases, with 13 bases between the two germline ends. CDR3 size: 16 residues. CDR3 nucleotide sequence: TGTGCCAGCAGTTTATCTCCCGGAGCTCGAAATTCACCCCTCCACTTT. It yields the protein CASSLSPGARNSPLHF.

The chain has TRBV25-1 and TRBJ2-3; possibly TRBD1 for D (6 bases). Trimming took off 3 bases at V and 4 bases at J, with 14 bases between the two ends. Germline V gene lookup returns CDR1 MGHDK and CDR2 SYGVNS. The CDR3 totals 15 residues. Written as DNA, the CDR3 is TGTGCCAGCAGTGACAACAGGGTTCCTTCAGATACGCAGTATTTT. Protein sequence: CASSDNRVPSDTQYF.

This clone turned up a few times. This chain links TRBV9 with TRBJ1-2; maybe TRBD1 (6 bases). The CDR3 consists of 13 residues. V lost 5 bases and J 10 bases, leaving 18 bases between the germline ends. The V gene's germline CDR1 is SGDLS and CDR2 YYNGEE. The CDR3: CASRGDRLPAYTF. In DNA, the CDR3 is TGTGCCAGCAGGGGTGACAGGCTTCCGGCCTACACCTTC. Based on the CDR3 plus reference TRBV9 and TRBJ1-2, the full variable domain is DSGVTQTPKHLITATGQRVTLRCSPRSGDLSVYWYQQSLDQGLQFLIQYYNGEERAKGNILERFSAQQFPDLHSELNLSSLELGDSALYFCASRGDRLPAYTFGSGTRLTVV.

The rearrangement uses TRBV25-1 and TRBJ1-5, with a possible D match to TRBD1 (5 bases). The CDR3 has 14 residues. V was shortened by 3 bases and J by 4 bases, with 10 bases between the two germline ends. Germline lookup yields CDR1 MGHDK and CDR2 SYGVNS. As DNA, the CDR3 is TGTGCCAGCAGTGACCAGGGATCTAATCAGCCCCAGCATTTT. Amino acids: CASSDQGSNQPQHF. Full variable domain (remainder filled in from reference TRBV25-1 and TRBJ1-5): EADIYQTPRYLVIGTGKKITLECSQTMGHDKMYWYQQDPGMELHLIHYSYGVNSTEKGDLSSESTVSRIRTEHFPLTLESARPSHTSQYLCASSDQGSNQPQHFGDGTRLSIL.

V is TRBV27 and J is TRBJ1-2; TRBD1 might be the D (5 bases). Germline V gene lookup returns CDR1 MNHEY and CDR2 SMNVEV (reference sequence). The CDR3 sequence is 14 residues long. V lost 5 bases, J lost 2 bases, and 12 bases lay in between. The CDR3 DNA reads as TGTGCCAGCAGTCCGAACCGACAGAACTATGGCTACACCTTC. Its translation: CASSPNRQNYGYTF.

The rearrangement uses TRBV6-2 or TRBV6-3 and TRBJ2-5; D may be TRBD1 (5 bases). With 2 bases removed from V and 9 bases from J, the gap between germline ends came to 22 bases. The CDR3 runs to 16 residues. Germline lookup yields CDR1 MNHEY and CDR2 SVGEGT. This CDR3 reads CASSYLDVQDFGSQYF. The CDR3, as DNA: TGTGCCAGCAGTTACCTCGACGTACAGGATTTTGGATCCCAGTACTTC.

This rearrangement joins TRBV2 to TRBJ1-1, with D maybe TRBD1 (5 bases). This CDR3 has 15 amino acids. Germline V gives CDR1 SNHLY, CDR2 FYNNEI. Trimming took 5 bases from V and 3 from J, leaving 16 bases between them. This CDR3 is CASSSTGRIHTEAFF. CDR3 in DNA: TGTGCCAGCAGTAGCACAGGCAGGATCCACACTGAAGCTTTCTTT.

This clone has just one count. The rearrangement joins TRBV6-5 to TRBJ1-2, with D unclear. Trimming shortened V by 6 bases and J by 3 bases, and 11 bases separated the two germline ends. Germline-derived CDR1 and CDR2 are MNHEY and SVGAGI. This CDR3 comprises 13 residues. The CDR3 spells CASSEGKDYGYTF. As DNA, the CDR3 is TGTGCCAGCAGCGAGGGTAAGGACTATGGCTACACCTTC.

This clone was detected only a few times. This CDR3 is CASSPGVGGAYEQYF. CDR3 nucleotide sequence: TGTGCCAGCTCACCAGGGGTGGGAGGCGCCTACGAGCAGTACTTC. This chain links TRBV18 with TRBJ2-7, with D possibly being TRBD2 (6 bases). V was shortened by 2 bases and J by 2 bases, with 13 bases between the two germline ends. The CDR3 spans 15 residues. Germline V gene lookup returns CDR1 KGHSH and CDR2 LQKENI.

The chain is built from TRBV2 and TRBJ2-7; D possibly corresponds to TRBD2 (5 bases). CDR1 and CDR2 (germline): SNHLY, FYNNEI. This CDR3 has 14 residues. V lost 4 bases and J lost 7, with 17 bases in between. The CDR3 DNA reads as TGTGCCAGCAGTGTGTCTAGCAGGCTCGGGGAGCAGTACTTC. It is translated as CASSVSSRLGEQYF.

This sequence joins TRBV2 and TRBJ2-5, with 15 bases fitting TRBD2. The CDR3 is 16 amino acids. Germline V lookup: CDR1 SNHLY, CDR2 FYNNEI. V shed 5 bases, J shed 4 bases, and the junction held 5 bases outside the gene matches. The DNA for the CDR3 is TGTGCCAGCAGTCGGACTAGCGGGGGGGCCCCAGAGACCCAGTACTTC. Translation gives CASSRTSGGAPETQYF.

V is TRBV18 and J is TRBJ1-1; 9 bases map to TRBD1. V gave up 5 bases and J gave up 1 base; unmatched junction bases: 5. CDR3 length: 15 residues. Germline CDR1 and CDR2: KGHSH and LQKENI. The CDR3 region is CASSAGTGSNTEAFF. CDR3 nucleotides: TGTGCCAGCTCAGCCGGGACAGGGTCGAACACTGAAGCTTTCTTT.

The chain combines TRBV3-1 (or the pseudogene TRBV3-2) with TRBJ2-1; TRBD2 matches 10 bases. The V gene end was trimmed by 4 bases and the J gene end by 4 bases; junction bases not matched to a gene: 1. Germline-derived CDR1 and CDR2 are LGHDT and YNNKEL (reference sequence). CDR3 length equals 14 residues. Here the CDR3 reads CASSPTSGYNEQFF. CDR3 nucleotides: TGTGCCAGCAGCCCGACTAGCGGGTACAATGAGCAGTTCTTC.

CDR3 loop: CASSLHPPGGSYGYTF. The CDR3 bases are TGTGCCAGCAGCTTACACCCCCCCGGGGGGAGCTATGGCTACACCTTC. This rearrangement joins TRBV7-2 to TRBJ1-2; TRBD1 is a possible D gene (5 bases). The ends were cut back, 2 bases at V and 4 bases at J, with 17 bases in the middle. Germline V gives CDR1 SGHTA, CDR2 FQGNSA. The CDR3 totals 16 residues.

J is TRBJ2-4 and V is TRBV28, with 10 bases that match TRBD1. V shed 5 bases and J 3 bases; nucleotides not matched to a gene: 7. The germline V gene has CDR1 MDHEN and CDR2 SYDVKM. The CDR3 has 16 residues. This chain's CDR3 is CASSQTGTGVKNIQYF. Written as DNA, the CDR3 is TGTGCCAGCAGTCAAACAGGGACAGGGGTCAAAAACATTCAGTACTTC.

The chain joins TRBV5-1 to TRBJ2-5, with 9 bases fitting TRBD1. The ends lost 4 bases at V and 4 bases at J; junction bases unmatched: 11. Germline loops: CDR1 SGHRS, CDR2 YFSETQ. The CDR3 contains 16 residues. The CDR3 nucleotides read TGCGCCAGCAGCGTGTGGCCGGGACAGGGAAGAGAGACCCAGTACTTC. This sequence encodes CASSVWPGQGRETQYF. Full variable domain (remainder filled in from reference TRBV5-1 and TRBJ2-5): KAGVTQTPRYLIKTRGQQVTLSCSPISGHRSVSWYQQTPGQGLQFLFEYFSETQRNKGNFPGRFSGRQFSNSRSEMNVSTLELGDSALYLCASSVWPGQGRETQYFGPGTRLLVL.

The genes are TRBV4-2 and TRBJ2-4; possibly TRBD2 for D (5 bases). The CDR3 runs 15 residues. V dropped 1 base and J dropped 2 bases, with 9 bases sitting between them. Germline-derived CDR1 and CDR2 are LGHNA and YNFKEQ. In DNA form, the CDR3 reads TGTGCCAGCAGCCAAGCGGCCGGGACCAAAAACATTCAGTACTTC. Translating gives CASSQAAGTKNIQYF.

This chain connects TRBV28 to TRBJ2-7, with a tentative D call TRBD1 (6 bases). The CDR3 is made up of 12 amino acids. V dropped 3 bases and J dropped 4 bases, with 7 bases sitting between them. Germline CDR1 is MDHEN and CDR2 is SYDVKM. The CDR3, as DNA: TGTGCCAGCAGTTTCAGGGGATACGAGCAGTACTTC. Protein: CASSFRGYEQYF.

The chain combines TRBV3-1 (or the pseudogene TRBV3-2) with TRBJ2-2, with D uncertain. The CDR3 runs to 12 residues. Germline V CDR1 and CDR2: LGHDT, YNNKEL (reference sequence). Trimming took 4 bases from V and 4 from J, leaving 4 bases between them. CDR3 loop: CASSRGTGELFF. For the CDR3, the DNA is TGTGCCAGCAGCCGCGGCACCGGGGAGCTGTTTTTT.

The J gene is TRBJ1-4, the V gene TRBV19, with 9 bases lining up with TRBD1. Germline lookup yields CDR1 LNHDA and CDR2 SQIVND (reference sequence). J was trimmed by 3 bases and V by 4 bases; bases with no gene match: 3. CDR3 length: 15 amino acids. CDR3 bases: TGTGCCAGTAGTACCACAGGGGGCCCTAATGAAAAACTGTTTTTT. This codes for CASSTTGGPNEKLFF.

The chain joins TRBV7-2 to TRBJ2-1; 13 positions agree with TRBD2. CDR1 and CDR2 from the germline V gene are SGHTA and FQGNSA. This CDR3 region has 16 residues. The V and J ends lost 5 bases and 2 bases, in that order; junction bases with no gene match: 3. The CDR3 DNA follows: TGTGCCAGCAGCCCCGGACTAGCGGGAGCCTACAATGAGCAGTTCTTC. It is translated as CASSPGLAGAYNEQFF.

The chain couples TRBV2 to TRBJ2-2; 8 nucleotides agree with TRBD1. This CDR3 comprises 15 residues. Germline V lookup: CDR1 SNHLY, CDR2 FYNNEI. With V trimmed by 6 bases and J by 7 bases, 10 bases remained unmatched. CDR3 sequence (DNA): TGTGCCAGCAGCCTCGGCAGGGGGCAAGACGGGGAGCTGTTTTTT. Translation gives CASSLGRGQDGELFF.

The chain is built from TRBV21-1 and TRBJ2-7; the tabulated D call, TRBD2, remains unverified against the DNA. TRBV21-1 is recorded as a pseudogene. The CDR3 is 16 amino acids. CDR3 residues: CASSTASGDSSYEQYF. CDR3 sequence (DNA): TGTGCCAGCAGCACGGCTAGCGGGGATAGCTCCTACGAGCAGTACTTC.

This clone was seen a few times. The CDR3 spells CASSRTGVNTEAFF. The CDR3 nucleotides read TGTGCCAGCAGCCGTACAGGGGTGAACACTGAAGCTTTCTTT. This rearrangement joins TRBV27 to TRBJ1-1, with 7 bases identical to TRBD1. Germline CDR1 MNHEY, CDR2 SMNVEV (reference sequence). CDR3 length: 14 amino acids. V lost 6 bases, J lost 0 bases, and 4 bases stayed unmatched.

The gene calls are TRBV7-2 and TRBJ1-2, with 7 bases lining up with TRBD1. Trimming cost V 5 bases and J 4 bases; bases outside gene matches: 13. The CDR3 has 16 residues. Germline lookup yields CDR1 SGHTA and CDR2 FQGNSA. The CDR3 region has the DNA TGTGCCAGCAGCCCCCACGGGACAGCGTACATCTATGGCTACACCTTC. This encodes CASSPHGTAYIYGYTF. Supplemented by reference TRBV7-2 and TRBJ1-2, the full variable domain reads GAGVSQSPSNKVTEKGKDVELRCDPISGHTALYWYRQSLGQGLEFLIYFQGNSAPDKSGLPSDRFSAERTGGSVSTLTIQRTQQEDSAVYLCASSPHGTAYIYGYTFGSGTRLTVV.

The CDR3 sequence is CASSEHGMNTGELFF. CDR3 DNA: TGTGCCAGCAGTGAACACGGGATGAACACCGGGGAGCTGTTTTTT. This chain joins TRBV6-1 and TRBJ2-2; a possible D gene is TRBD2 (5 bases). The germline V gene encodes CDR1 MNHNS and CDR2 SASEGT. This CDR3 has 15 residues. V lost 2 bases to trimming and J lost 1 base, with 8 bases between them.